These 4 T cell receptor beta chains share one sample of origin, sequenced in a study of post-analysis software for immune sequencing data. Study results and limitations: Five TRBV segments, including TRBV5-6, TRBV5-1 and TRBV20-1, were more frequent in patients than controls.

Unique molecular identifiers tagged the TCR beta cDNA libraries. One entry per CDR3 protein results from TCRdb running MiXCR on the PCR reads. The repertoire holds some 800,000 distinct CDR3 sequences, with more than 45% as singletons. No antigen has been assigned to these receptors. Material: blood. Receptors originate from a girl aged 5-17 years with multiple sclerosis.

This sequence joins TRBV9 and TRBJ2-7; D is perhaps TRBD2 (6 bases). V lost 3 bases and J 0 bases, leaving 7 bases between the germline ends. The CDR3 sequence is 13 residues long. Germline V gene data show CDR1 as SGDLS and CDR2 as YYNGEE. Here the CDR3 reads CASSGRASYEQYF. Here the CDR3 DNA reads TGTGCCAGCAGCGGGAGGGCCTCCTACGAGCAGTACTTC.

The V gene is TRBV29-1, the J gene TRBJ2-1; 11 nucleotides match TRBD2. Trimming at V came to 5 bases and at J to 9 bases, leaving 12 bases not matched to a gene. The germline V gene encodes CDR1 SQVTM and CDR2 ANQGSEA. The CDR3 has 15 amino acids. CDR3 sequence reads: CSVRGTSGPSPEQFF. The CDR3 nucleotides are TGCAGCGTTAGGGGGACTAGCGGACCCTCCCCTGAGCAGTTCTTC.

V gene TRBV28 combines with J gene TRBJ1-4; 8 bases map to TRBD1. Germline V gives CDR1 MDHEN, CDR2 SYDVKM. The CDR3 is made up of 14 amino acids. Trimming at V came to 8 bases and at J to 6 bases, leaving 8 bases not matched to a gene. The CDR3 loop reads CASWRPGGDEKLFF. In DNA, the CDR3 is TGTGCCAGCTGGAGACCAGGGGGCGATGAAAAACTGTTTTTT.

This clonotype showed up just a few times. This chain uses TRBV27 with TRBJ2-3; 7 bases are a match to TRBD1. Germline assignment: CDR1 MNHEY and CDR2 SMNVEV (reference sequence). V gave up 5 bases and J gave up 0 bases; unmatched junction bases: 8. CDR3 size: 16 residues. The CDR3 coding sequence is TGTGCCAGCAGTGCTCCGACAGGGATCAGCACAGATACGCAGTATTTT. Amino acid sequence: CASSAPTGISTDTQYF.